Listed below are T cell receptor beta chains from one sample, sequenced in a study of blood T cell repertoires in COVID-19. The method was immunoSEQ multiplex PCR; TCRdb's version includes in-frame clones alone and lacks a portion of them. Among 150,000 to 200,000 clones, around 83% were seen once, and the ten largest hold roughly 3.2%. The sequencing sample was made of PBMCs or T cells enriched from blood (not recorded which). These receptors all come from a woman aged 25 to 39 who had been exposed to COVID-19. Each CDR3 is given with its conserved first and last residue. Each record gives: J gene, V gene, clone size, D gene, CDR3 protein, CDR3 DNA. A D gene is named only where the DNA matches it firmly. Part of the rows lack a size; the others show once, few, many or a class for expanded clones.

>TRBJ1-1|TRBV7-8|once|TRBD1
CASSPTGSEAFF
TGTGCCAGCAGCCCGACAGGGTCTGAAGCTTTCTTT
>TRBJ2-4|TRBV7-2|NA|TRBD2
CASSPARTSGGTHKNIQYF
TGTGCCAGCAGCCCAGCCCGGACTAGCGGGGGGACACACAAAAACATTCAGTACTTC
>TRBJ2-1|TRBV18|NA|TRBD1
CASSPSDRGRNEQFF
TGTGCCAGCTCACCTTCCGACAGGGGGCGAAATGAGCAGTTCTTC
>TRBJ1-1|TRBV7-9|NA|NA
CASSIRVSEAFF
TGTGCCAGCAGCATCAGGGTCTCTGAAGCTTTCTTT
>TRBJ2-6|TRBV12-3/TRBV12-4|NA|NA
CASNLRGDLTF
TGTGCCAGCAACCTCCGGGGAGACCTGACTTTC
>TRBJ1-4|TRBV6-5|few|TRBD1
CASSYTGGTNEKLFF
TGTGCCAGCAGTTACACAGGGGGCACTAATGAAAAACTGTTTTTT
>TRBJ1-2|TRBV29-1|NA|TRBD1
CSETGQGGYTF
TGCAGCGAGACAGGGCAAGGTGGCTACACCTTC
>TRBJ1-5|TRBV7-2|NA|NA
CASSLANQWPQHF
TGTGCCAGCAGCTTAGCGAATCAGTGGCCCCAGCATTTT
>TRBJ1-2|TRBV3-1/TRBV3-2|NA|NA
CASSQGDTSYGYTF
TGTGCCAGCAGCCAAGGGGACACCTCCTATGGCTACACCTTC
>TRBJ2-2|TRBV27|NA|NA
CASRLTGNQYTGELFF
TGTGCCAGCAGGCTGACCGGGAATCAGTACACCGGGGAGCTGTTTTTT
>TRBJ2-1|TRBV12-3/TRBV12-4|NA|NA
CASSPKPHEQFF
TGTGCCAGCAGCCCTAAACCCCATGAGCAGTTCTTC
>TRBJ1-2|TRBV5-6|NA|NA
CASSLDQGGYTF
TGTGCCAGCAGCTTGGATCAGGGAGGCTACACCTTC
>TRBJ2-5|TRBV7-7|NA|TRBD2
CASSTRLAGDIQETQYF
TGTGCCAGCAGCACACGACTAGCGGGGGACATACAAGAGACCCAGTACTTC
>TRBJ2-7|TRBV29-1|NA|TRBD1
CSVELTGAPGQYF
TGCAGCGTGGAGCTTACAGGGGCCCCCGGGCAGTACTTC
>TRBJ2-2|TRBV6-2/TRBV6-3|NA|TRBD2
CASSYFPGGGYTGELFF
TGTGCCAGCAGTTACTTCCCTGGCGGGGGATACACCGGGGAGCTGTTTTTT
>TRBJ2-3|TRBV19|NA|TRBD1
CASSISGTDKYTDTQYF
TGTGCCAGTAGTATATCCGGGACAGATAAGTACACAGATACGCAGTATTTT
>TRBJ1-5|TRBV30|few|NA
CAWSVLGRNQPQHF
TGTGCCTGGAGTGTACTAGGTCGGAATCAGCCCCAGCATTTT
>TRBJ1-2|TRBV7-2|NA|TRBD1
CASSLDHGQGNNYGYTF
TGTGCCAGCAGCTTAGACCACGGACAGGGAAATAACTATGGCTACACCTTC
>TRBJ1-2|TRBV7-2|NA|NA
CASSPHVGAEGYTF
TGTGCCAGCAGCCCCCACGTAGGGGCGGAAGGCTACACCTTC
>TRBJ1-6|TRBV18|NA|TRBD1
CASSPNRGQGDLAGSPLHF
TGTGCCAGCTCACCGAATCGAGGACAGGGGGATCTTGCGGGGTCACCCCTCCACTTT
>TRBJ1-5|TRBV7-8|NA|NA
CASSQGQSNQPQHF
TGTGCCAGCAGCCAAGGACAGAGCAATCAGCCCCAGCATTTT
>TRBJ2-7|TRBV19|NA|TRBD2
CASSVDSGSSYEQYF
TGTGCCAGTAGTGTGGACAGCGGGAGCTCCTACGAGCAGTACTTC